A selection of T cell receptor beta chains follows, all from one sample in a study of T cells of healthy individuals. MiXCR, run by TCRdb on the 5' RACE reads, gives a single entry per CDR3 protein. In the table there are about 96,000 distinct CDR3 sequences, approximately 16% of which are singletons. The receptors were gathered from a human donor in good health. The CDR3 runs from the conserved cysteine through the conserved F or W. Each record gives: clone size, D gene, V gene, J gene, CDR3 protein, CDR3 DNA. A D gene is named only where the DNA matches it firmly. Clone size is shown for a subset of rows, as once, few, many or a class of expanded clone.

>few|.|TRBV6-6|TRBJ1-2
CASSPDSRGGYTF
TGTGCCAGCAGTCCGGACAGCCGAGGGGGCTACACCTTC
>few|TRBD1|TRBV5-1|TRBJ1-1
CASSWGQLNTEAFF
TGCGCCAGCAGCTGGGGACAGCTTAACACTGAAGCTTTCTTT
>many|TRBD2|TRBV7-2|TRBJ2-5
CASSWGGRETQYF
TGTGCCAGCAGCTGGGGAGGGAGGGAGACCCAGTACTTC
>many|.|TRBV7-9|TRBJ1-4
CASSLDPPNEKLFF
TGTGCCAGCAGCTTAGATCCACCTAATGAAAAACTGTTTTTT
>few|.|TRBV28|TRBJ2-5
CASSLDLRIPVQETQYF
TGTGCCAGCAGTTTAGATTTGCGGATTCCCGTACAAGAGACCCAGTACTTC
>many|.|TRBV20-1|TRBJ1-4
CSASGVDEKLFF
TGCAGTGCTAGTGGAGTGGATGAAAAACTGTTTTTT
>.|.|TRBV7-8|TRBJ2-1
CASSLYSQEYNEQFF
TGTGCCAGCAGCCTGTATAGTCAAGAATACAATGAGCAGTTCTTC
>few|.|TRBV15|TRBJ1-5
CATSRGVGNQPQHF
TGTGCCACCAGCAGAGGGGTGGGCAATCAGCCCCAGCATTTT
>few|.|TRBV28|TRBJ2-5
CASSLRIKGVGETQYF
TGTGCCAGCAGTTTAAGGATTAAGGGGGTCGGTGAGACCCAGTACTTC
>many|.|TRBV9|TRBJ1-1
CASSPHPGTEAFF
TGTGCCAGCAGCCCCCACCCCGGAACTGAAGCTTTCTTT
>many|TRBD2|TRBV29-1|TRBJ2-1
CSVVAGESNEQFF
TGCAGCGTTGTAGCGGGAGAATCGAATGAGCAGTTCTTC
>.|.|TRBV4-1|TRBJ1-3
CASSDRWSGNTIYF
TGCGCCAGCAGCGACAGGTGGTCTGGAAACACCATATATTTT
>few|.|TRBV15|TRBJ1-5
CATSSSYQPQHF
TGTGCCACCAGCAGCTCTTATCAGCCCCAGCATTTT
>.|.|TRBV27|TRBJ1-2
CASSPIQGYGYTF
TGTGCCAGCAGCCCAATCCAGGGCTATGGCTACACCTTC
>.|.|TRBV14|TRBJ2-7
CASSQDGQLYLEQYF
TGTGCCAGCAGCCAAGATGGACAGTTATACCTCGAGCAGTACTTC
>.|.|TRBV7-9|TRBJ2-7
CASSFLGREQYF
TGTGCCAGCAGCTTTTTAGGTCGCGAGCAGTACTTC
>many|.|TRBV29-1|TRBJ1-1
CSTDWEETEAFF
TGCAGCACTGACTGGGAAGAAACTGAAGCTTTCTTT
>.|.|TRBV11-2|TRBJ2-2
CASSPLGGAPGELFF
TGTGCCAGCAGCCCCCTAGGGGGGGCCCCCGGGGAGCTGTTTTTT
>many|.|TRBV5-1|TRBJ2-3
CASSSPQGKVLDTQYF
TGCGCCAGCAGCTCGCCCCAGGGAAAAGTCCTCGATACGCAGTATTTT
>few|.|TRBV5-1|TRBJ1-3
CASSPHPGRRTGNTIYF
TGCGCCAGCAGCCCGCACCCAGGGAGAAGAACTGGAAACACCATATATTTT
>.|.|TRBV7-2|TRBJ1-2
CASSLLGQSYGYTF
TGTGCCAGCAGCTTACTCGGACAATCCTATGGCTACACCTTC
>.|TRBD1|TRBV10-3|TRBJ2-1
CAISGPGQGVNEQFF
TGTGCCATCAGTGGCCCGGGACAGGGTGTCAATGAGCAGTTCTTC
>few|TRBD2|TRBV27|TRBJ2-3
CASSLLAASTDTQYF
TGTGCCAGCAGTTTACTAGCGGCTAGCACAGATACGCAGTATTTT
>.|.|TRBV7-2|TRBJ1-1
CASSLAYSGTEAFF
TGTGCCAGCAGCTTAGCGTACTCTGGTACTGAAGCTTTCTTT
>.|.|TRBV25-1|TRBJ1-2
CASSEGSGYTF
TGTGCCAGCAGTGAGGGGTCTGGCTACACCTTC
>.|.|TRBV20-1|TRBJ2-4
CSARDGALNIQYF
TGCAGTGCTAGAGATGGAGCCCTAAACATTCAGTACTTC
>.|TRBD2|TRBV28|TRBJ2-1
CASRGVNEQFF
TGTGCCAGCCGGGGGGTCAATGAGCAGTTCTTC
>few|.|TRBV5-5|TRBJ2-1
CASSLRRATDPYEQFF
TGTGCCAGCAGCCTGCGAAGGGCTACCGACCCCTATGAGCAGTTCTTC
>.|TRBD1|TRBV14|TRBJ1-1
CASTTSGTVNTEAFF
TGTGCCAGCACTACATCCGGGACAGTGAACACTGAAGCTTTCTTT
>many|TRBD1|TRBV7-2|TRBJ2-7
CASSGQVTSYEQYF
TGTGCCAGCAGCGGACAGGTTACCTCCTACGAGCAGTACTTC
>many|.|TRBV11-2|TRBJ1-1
CASSFRHPSGHSEAFF
TGTGCCAGCAGCTTCAGGCACCCTAGCGGACACAGCGAAGCTTTCTTT
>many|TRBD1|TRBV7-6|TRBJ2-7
CASSLGGTAYEQYF
TGTGCCAGCAGCTTAGGGGGGACAGCCTACGAGCAGTACTTC
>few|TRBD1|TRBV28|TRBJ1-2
CASSLLGQGVGYTF
TGTGCCAGCAGTTTATTGGGACAGGGGGTTGGCTACACCTTC
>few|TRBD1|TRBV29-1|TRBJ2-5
CSVATGETQYF
TGCAGCGTTGCGACAGGGGAGACCCAGTACTTC
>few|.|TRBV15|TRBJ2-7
CATSTTGFNEQYF
TGTGCCACCAGCACGACAGGTTTCAACGAGCAGTACTTC
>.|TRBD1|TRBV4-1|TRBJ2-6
CASSPTTGAPDSGANVLTF
TGCGCCAGCAGCCCAACCACAGGGGCCCCTGACTCTGGGGCCAACGTCCTGACTTTC
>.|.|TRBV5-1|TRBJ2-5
CASSLDVREETQYF
TGCGCCAGCAGCTTGGATGTCAGGGAAGAGACCCAGTACTTC
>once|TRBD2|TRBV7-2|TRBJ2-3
CASSLSGRLGDTQYF
TGTGCCAGCAGCTTAAGCGGGAGATTAGGAGATACGCAGTATTTT
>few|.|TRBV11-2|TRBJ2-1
CASSLGGVNNEQFF
TGTGCCAGCAGCTTGGGCGGGGTAAACAATGAGCAGTTCTTC
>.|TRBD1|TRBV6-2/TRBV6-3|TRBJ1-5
CASSYQTGRSNQPQHF
TGTGCCAGCAGTTACCAGACAGGGAGAAGCAATCAGCCCCAGCATTTT
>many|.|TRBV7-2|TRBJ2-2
CASSLAWGSTGELFF
TGTGCCAGCAGCTTAGCGTGGGGTTCCACCGGGGAGCTGTTTTTT